Below, 25 T cell receptor beta chains from the same sample are listed, as sequenced in a study of blood T cell repertoires in COVID-19. Profiled with immunoSEQ multiplex PCR; TCRdb holds only in-frame clones, not every one. The table records about 130,000 clones, about 81% of them present only once. Specimen: peripheral blood. The receptor set was obtained from an elderly woman with acute or convalescent COVID-19.

V and J are TRBV7-2 and TRBJ2-7; 11 bases align to TRBD2. The CDR3 loop spans 17 amino acids. The junction had 9 bases not matched to a gene; V was cut back by 3 bases and J by 2 bases. Germline-derived CDR1 and CDR2 are SGHTA and FQGNSA. The CDR3 protein is CASSLWSSGGETYEQYF. For the CDR3, the DNA is TGTGCCAGCAGCTTGTGGAGTAGCGGGGGGGAGACCTACGAGCAGTACTTC.

In its sample, this clone was seen a few times. V usage is TRBV5-1 and J usage is TRBJ1-1, with 7 positions matching TRBD1. The CDR3 length is 15 residues. The germline gives CDR1 SGHRS, CDR2 YFSETQ. J was trimmed by 2 bases and V by 4 bases; bases with no gene match: 8. The CDR3 reads CASSPSTGLNTEAFF. CDR3 nucleotide sequence: TGCGCCAGCAGCCCTTCGACAGGGCTTAACACTGAAGCTTTCTTT.

As regards this clone: Within the sample, other DNA sequences also encode this same CDR3. The chain combines TRBV30 with TRBJ1-3; tentative D call: TRBD1 (6 bases). V was shortened by 0 bases and J by 2 bases, with 8 bases between the two germline ends. This CDR3 comprises 14 residues. CDR1 is GTSNPN and CDR2 is SVGIG in the germline V gene (reference sequence). The CDR3 nucleotides read TGTGCCTGGAGTGTAGGGGGTACTGGAAACACCATATATTTT. Translated: CAWSVGGTGNTIYF. Complete variable domain (other parts from reference TRBV30 and TRBJ1-3): SQTIHQWPATLVQPVGSPLSLECTVEGTSNPNLYWYRQAAGRGLQLLFYSVGIGQISSEVPQNLSASRPQDRQFILSSKKLLLSDSGFYLCAWSVGGTGNTIYFGEGSWLTVV.

The rearrangement uses TRBV6-5 and TRBJ2-7; the D gene is possibly TRBD1 (6 bases). The CDR3 contains 15 residues. The germline CDR1 and CDR2 sequences are MNHEY and SVGAGI. V was trimmed by 0 bases and J by 3 bases, leaving 12 bases between them. The DNA for the CDR3 is TGTGCCAGCAGTTACTCGGATACGGGACACTACGAGCAGTACTTC. It codes for CASSYSDTGHYEQYF.

The rearrangement joins TRBV7-8 to TRBJ1-2; TRBD1 might be the D (5 bases). Germline V CDR1 and CDR2: SGHVS, FQNEAQ. The CDR3 loop spans 15 amino acids. Trimming removed 0 bases from V and 3 bases from J, with 11 bases in between. The CDR3: CASSLARGSYYGYTF. CDR3 in DNA: TGTGCCAGCAGCTTAGCGCGGGGGTCTTACTATGGCTACACCTTC. The full variable domain, with the rest looked up from reference TRBV7-8 and TRBJ1-2, is GAGVSQSPRYKVAKRGQDVALRCDPISGHVSLFWYQQALGQGPEFLTYFQNEAQLDKSGLPSDRFFAERPEGSVSTLKIQRTQQEDSAVYLCASSLARGSYYGYTFGSGTRLTVV.

The chain couples TRBV12-3 or TRBV12-4 to TRBJ1-2; 8 nucleotides agree with TRBD1. J was trimmed by 5 bases and V by 1 base; bases with no gene match: 0. The CDR3 is 13 amino acids. The CDR3 DNA is TGTGCCAGCAGTTTAGGACAGGGGTATGGCTACACCTTC. This translates into CASSLGQGYGYTF.

The chain combines TRBV4-3 with TRBJ1-4; TRBD1 might be the D (6 bases). Germline CDR1 LGHNA, CDR2 YSLEER. The CDR3 spans 16 residues. V gave up 4 bases and J gave up 0 bases, with 12 bases separating them. Here the CDR3 reads CASSPGRGATNEKLFF. DNA for the CDR3: TGCGCCAGCAGCCCTGGCAGGGGTGCAACTAATGAAAAACTGTTTTTT.

The J gene is TRBJ2-5, the V gene TRBV11-2; 9 nucleotides align to TRBD2. CDR1 is SGHAT, CDR2 FQNNGV, per germline. Unmatched junction bases numbered 5, after V lost 7 bases and J lost 5 bases. The CDR3 is made up of 13 amino acids. The CDR3 loop reads CASTIAGVETQYF. The CDR3 bases are TGTGCCAGCACCATAGCGGGAGTGGAGACCCAGTACTTC.

The rearrangement joins TRBV7-9 to TRBJ2-7; 8 bases agree with TRBD1. V was pared by 3 bases and J by 6 bases, with 10 bases of the junction left unmatched. The CDR3 spans 15 residues. Germline V lookup: CDR1 SEHNR, CDR2 FQNEAQ (reference sequence). CDR3 in DNA: TGTGCCAGCAGCTTTATGGACAGGGAATTGGGCGAGCAGTACTTC. As protein: CASSFMDRELGEQYF.

Written as DNA, the CDR3 is TGTGCCAGCAGGGGGAACAGGGGCCAAGAAAAACTGTTTTTT. Translation gives CASRGNRGQEKLFF. This chain links TRBV2 with TRBJ1-4, with TRBD1 matching over 7 bases. There are 14 residues in the CDR3. Germline-derived CDR1 and CDR2 are SNHLY and FYNNEI. V lost 6 bases and J lost 8; bases outside the gene matches: 9.

The chain has TRBV12-5 and TRBJ2-2, with a tentative D call TRBD2 (7 bases). Germline V gene data show CDR1 as LGHNT and CDR2 as FRNRAP. Trimming left V 6 bases short and J 6 bases short, with 23 bases between. This CDR3 has 17 residues. The CDR3 DNA reads TGTGCTAGTGGCCCGGGGGCAGGGCGGGAGAAGGCCGGGGAGCTGTTTTTT. This codes for CASGPGAGREKAGELFF.

This clone was observed a handful of times. The chain links TRBV6-2 or TRBV6-3 to TRBJ2-7, with TRBD1 matching over 7 bases. This CDR3 comprises 19 residues. The V gene's germline CDR1 is MNHEY and CDR2 SVGEGT. J gave up 1 base and V 6 bases, and 21 bases lay outside the gene matches. The CDR3 DNA follows: TGTGCCAGCAGCCGCCTCCCCAGAACAGGGGAGCGGAGGTCCTACGAGCAGTACTTC. It yields the protein CASSRLPRTGERRSYEQYF.

This clone showed up just once. The genes are TRBV30 and TRBJ2-5; maybe TRBD2 (6 bases). CDR1 is GTSNPN and CDR2 is SVGIG in the germline V gene (reference sequence). Trimming stripped 2 bases from V and 3 bases from J, with 7 bases between. This CDR3 spans 12 amino acids. This CDR3 is CAWSWGEETQYF. CDR3 DNA: TGTGCCTGGAGTTGGGGGGAAGAGACCCAGTACTTC.

The chain has TRBV7-9 and TRBJ2-2; D uncertain. This CDR3 is 14 amino acids long. V was shortened by 0 bases and J by 4 bases, with 6 bases between the two germline ends. Germline-derived CDR1 and CDR2 are SEHNR and FQNEAQ (reference sequence). The CDR3 reads CASSLASGTGELFF. The CDR3 DNA sequence: TGTGCCAGCAGCTTAGCGTCCGGCACCGGGGAGCTGTTTTTT.

This clone was seen more than once but under ten times. The chain recombines TRBV7-2 with TRBJ1-4; D is ambiguous. The germline CDR1 and CDR2 sequences are SGHTA and FQGNSA. The CDR3 spans 17 residues. V dropped 2 bases and J dropped 2 bases, with 15 bases sitting between them. Here the CDR3 reads CASSLLRSMGTNEKLFF. CDR3 coding DNA: TGTGCCAGCAGCTTACTCCGCTCCATGGGCACTAATGAAAAACTGTTTTTT.

This chain connects TRBV3-1 (or the pseudogene TRBV3-2) to TRBJ1-5; the D is unclear. CDR1 and CDR2 (germline): LGHDT, YNNKEL (reference sequence). The CDR3 is 13 amino acids. Trimming took off 0 bases at V and 7 bases at J, with 7 bases between the two ends. CDR3 nucleotide sequence: TGTGCCAGCAGCCAAGATTGGGAGCAGCCCCAGCATTTT. Its protein is CASSQDWEQPQHF.

This clone was observed a few times. The chain is built from TRBV12-3 or TRBV12-4 and TRBJ1-6; tentative D call: TRBD1 (6 bases). V was shortened by 6 bases and J by 6 bases, with 9 bases between the two germline ends. The CDR3 runs to 13 residues. The CDR3 nucleotides are TGTGCCAGCAGACAGGGCGTTAATTCACCCCTCCACTTT. Translating gives CASRQGVNSPLHF.

The V and J genes are TRBV30 and TRBJ2-7, with a tentative D call TRBD1 (5 bases). V lost 3 bases and J 2 bases, leaving 8 bases between the germline ends. The germline V gene has CDR1 GTSNPN and CDR2 SVGIG (reference sequence). The CDR3 covers 12 residues. This CDR3 is CAWRDNAYEQYF. The CDR3 DNA sequence: TGTGCCTGGAGGGACAATGCCTACGAGCAGTACTTC.

V and J are TRBV4-3 and TRBJ1-4; TRBD1 is a possible D gene (6 bases). With 0 bases removed from V and 7 bases from J, the gap between germline ends came to 12 bases. The CDR3 runs to 15 residues. Germline values: CDR1 LGHNA, CDR2 YSLEER. In DNA, the CDR3 is TGCGCCAGCAGCCAAGACAGGACAGAGGGTGAAAAACTGTTTTTT. It is translated as CASSQDRTEGEKLFF.

The CDR3 loop reads CATSRPLVPEAFF. Here the CDR3 DNA reads TGTGCCACCAGCAGACCCCTAGTCCCCGAAGCTTTCTTT. J is TRBJ1-1 and V is TRBV15; D unclear. Trimming left V 2 bases short and J 8 bases short, with 12 bases between. Germline V CDR1 and CDR2: LNHNV, YYDKDF (reference sequence). The CDR3 length is 13 residues. The full variable domain, completed using reference TRBV15 and TRBJ1-1, is DAMVIQNPRYQVTQFGKPVTLSCSQTLNHNVMYWYQQKSSQAPKLLFHYYDKDFNNEADTPDNFQSRRPNTSFCFLDIRSPGLGDTAMYLCATSRPLVPEAFFGQGTRLTVV.

The rearrangement links TRBV18 to TRBJ2-7; 8 positions match TRBD1. CDR1 is KGHSH and CDR2 is LQKENI in the germline V gene. The CDR3 is made up of 13 amino acids. V gave up 5 bases and J gave up 7 bases; unmatched junction bases: 7. CDR3 DNA: TGTGCCAGCTCAGAGCAGGGGGCAAGAGAGCAGTACTTC. Its protein product is CASSEQGAREQYF.

The chain carries TRBV28 and TRBJ1-5, with unresolved D. The V gene lost 2 bases and the J gene lost 0 bases, with 11 bases spanning the gap. The length of the CDR3 is 16 residues. The V gene's germline CDR1 is MDHEN and CDR2 SYDVKM. The CDR3 nucleotides read TGTGCCAGCAGTTTAAGGAGACGGGGTAGCAATCAGCCCCAGCATTTT. This translates into CASSLRRRGSNQPQHF.

The J gene is TRBJ1-2, the V gene TRBV18; D perhaps matches TRBD1 (6 bases). Trimming pared 4 bases from V and 6 bases from J, leaving 18 bases between. Germline values: CDR1 KGHSH, CDR2 LQKENI. CDR3 length: 15 residues. The CDR3 nucleotides are TGTGCCAGCTCACTAGGACCTGAATACAGGGATGGCTACACCTTC. Amino acid sequence: CASSLGPEYRDGYTF.

The rearrangement links TRBV7-2 to TRBJ2-1; D not certain. The CDR3 runs to 14 residues. Germline CDR1 is SGHTA and CDR2 is FQGNSA. V lost 3 bases, J lost 0 bases, and 6 bases lay in between. The CDR3 protein is CASSFRSSYNEQFF. In DNA form, the CDR3 reads TGTGCCAGCAGCTTTAGGAGCTCCTACAATGAGCAGTTCTTC.

The chain recombines TRBV5-6 with TRBJ2-5, with TRBD1 as a possible D gene (5 bases). The V and J ends lost 1 base and 7 bases respectively, with 17 bases between them. CDR1 and CDR2 from the germline V gene are SGHDT and YYEEEE. The CDR3 is 15 amino acids. The CDR3 nucleotides read TGTGCCAGCAGCTTGAGGCAGGGATTGGGATGGACCCAGTACTTC. This codes for CASSLRQGLGWTQYF.